This T cell receptor (beta chain) emerged from a study of T cell responses to AZD1222 COVID-19 vaccine (dated by TCRdb to the early 2020s). In terms of the full investigation: TCR sequencing covered 233 trial participants: 207 given two doses of AZD1222 and around 26 given two doses of MenACWY control vaccine. Enrollment into the trials was organized by age into subgroups of 18-55, 56-69 and 70-plus years, and those subgroups contained approximately 150, 30 and 60 TCR-sequenced participants, respectively.

CDR1 is given as SGHRS and CDR2 as YFSETQ, both from the germline V gene. The CDR3 goes from the cysteine to the phenylalanine over 15 residues. Left in the record is the CDR3 DNA by itself, 45 bases read in frame from the first base. V is trimmed back by 1 base and J by 2 bases, and the junction contains 1 base that no gene match accounts for. This sample's time point label indicates: sample from adult after SARS-CoV-2 infection, after symptom onset. A couple of convalescent COVID-19 patients, sampled after symptom onset from adults with prior SARS-CoV-2 infection, were also TCR-sequenced for comparison. Concerning this clone itself: Its antigen is currently not known. Per-nucleotide qualities are absent, and no much larger clonotype sits a single base away.

The CDR3 regions of human TCRbeta chains were analyzed by immunosequencing. Per the original workflow: Repertoire TCRs were matched against a reference library of SARS-CoV-2-specific TCRs generated with the MIRA antigen-specificity platform. Breadth was defined as the fraction of unique TCRs that were SARS-CoV-2-associated, and depth was defined as the fraction of total T cells that were SARS-CoV-2-associated. Each spike-specific TCR was assigned to its reactive spike region and to a CD4 or CD8 class using the MIRA data. Log10-transformed breadth and depth values were compared by one-way ANOVA with Sidak's multiple comparisons tests. In TCRdb, the immuneACCESS table is reduced to in-frame sequences with V and J assigned. These tables do not hold every clone; where another copy was compared, an unresolved V gene accounts for under half, and the others remain unexplained. V and J calls and clone size are copied from that table; D and trimming were computed from the DNA. The sample table holds 160,000 or so clones, of which approximately 86% were seen once. The top ten clonotypes cover 6.9% of the sample.

Results and caveats for the whole study, not just this receptor: Conclusions about previously exposed vaccinees were limited because only six AZD1222 recipients were SARS-CoV-2 seropositive at baseline. Participants were mostly white British, with more females than males. The authors suggested clonal diversity may have been underestimated. The 56-69-year group was small, and its depth increase did not reach significance, likely because of low power. Reportedly, almost half of the unique spike-specific TCRs recognized epitopes lying outside the regions that are mutated in the B.1.351 and B.1.1.7 variants. Because no day 14 peak-response samples were available, the repertoires could be characterized only after the peak T cell response. The vaccine-associated CD4 TCRs covered the entire spike protein, and the dominant responses fell in regions 160-218 and 743-854. A significant rise in spike-specific TCR breadth and depth was observed after two AZD1222 doses relative to day 0 and relative to MenACWY recipients.

This receptor chain uses TRBV5-1 and TRBJ2-7; 12 central nucleotides agree with TRBD2. This TCR was recovered from an adult who had recovered from COVID-19. The sample was peripheral blood, taken after recovery from COVID-19. CDR3 reads: CASSLTSGRPYEQYF. At the DNA level, the sequence is TGCGCCAGCAGCTTGACTAGCGGGAGGCCCTACGAGCAGTACTTC.